Listed here are 8 T cell receptor beta chains from one sample, sequenced in a study of cytomegalovirus exposure and HLA in healthy donors. Primers: 60 Vbeta forward and 13 Jbeta reverse. Generated by immunoSEQ multiplex PCR, the TCRdb table keeps only in-frame clones and is missing some. The data show more than 200,000 clones, almost 70% seen once. Input material: PBMCs. These receptors originate from a middle-aged man in good health and CMV-seropositive.

This clone showed up just a few times. The V gene is TRBV7-9, the J gene TRBJ2-3, with 10 bases aligning to TRBD2. The CDR3 has 16 residues. Germline trimming cut 3 bases from V and 3 bases from J; bases unmatched to any gene: 6. Germline V gene data show CDR1 as SEHNR and CDR2 as FQNEAQ (reference sequence). The CDR3 DNA is TGTGCCAGCAGCTTGAAGCGGGGGGGCAGTACAGATACGCAGTATTTT. Protein product: CASSLKRGGSTDTQYF.

The chain links TRBV5-4 to TRBJ2-1; possible D gene TRBD2, 5 bases. The CDR3 totals 13 residues. Germline CDR1 reads SGHNT; CDR2 reads YYREEE (reference sequence). The germline V and J ends were trimmed by 4 bases and 5 bases, with 10 bases remaining between them. The CDR3 loop is CASSIGLNNEQFF. In DNA, the CDR3 is TGTGCCAGCAGCATTGGACTTAACAATGAGCAGTTCTTC.

The rearrangement joins TRBV15 to TRBJ2-5; unclear D gene. The CDR3 extends over 14 amino acids. The V end was cut by 1 base, the J end by 2 bases, with 8 bases between. Germline CDR1 reads LNHNV; CDR2 reads YYDKDF (reference sequence). The CDR3 reads CATSRVRGQETQYF. The CDR3 DNA follows: TGTGCCACCAGCAGAGTCCGCGGTCAAGAGACCCAGTACTTC.

This sequence joins TRBV4-1 and TRBJ2-3, with TRBD2 matching over 7 bases. This CDR3 is 17 amino acids long. Trimming took 3 bases from V and 6 from J; bases not matched to a gene: 15. Looked up from germline, CDR1 is MGHRA and CDR2 is YSYEKL. The CDR3 protein is CASSQSRLAGLGDTQYF. Written as DNA, the CDR3 is TGCGCCAGCAGCCAGTCCAGACTAGCAGGTCTAGGGGATACGCAGTATTTT.

CDR3 amino acids: CASSIQGADYGYTF. As DNA, the CDR3 is TGTGCCAGTAGTATACAGGGTGCGGACTATGGCTACACCTTC. The V gene is TRBV19, the J gene TRBJ1-2; D perhaps matches TRBD1 (5 bases). V lost 2 bases and J lost 3, with 10 bases in between. The germline V gene has CDR1 LNHDA and CDR2 SQIVND (reference sequence). The CDR3 extends over 14 amino acids. Full variable domain (missing parts from reference TRBV19 and TRBJ1-2): DGGITQSPKYLFRKEGQNVTLSCEQNLNHDAMYWYRQDPGQGLRLIYYSQIVNDFQKGDIAEGYSVSREKKESFPLTVTSAQKNPTAFYLCASSIQGADYGYTFGSGTRLTVV.

The chain employs TRBV6-6 and TRBJ2-3; no definite D call. Trimming removed 2 bases from V and 2 bases from J, with 5 bases in between. Germline V gene data show CDR1 as MNHNY and CDR2 as SVGAGI (reference sequence). This CDR3 contains 13 residues. The CDR3 DNA is TGTGCCAGCAGTTACGCGCCCACAGATACGCAGTATTTT. Its translation: CASSYAPTDTQYF.

The chain couples TRBV29-1 to TRBJ2-7; D possibly corresponds to TRBD2 (7 bases). Germline V gene lookup returns CDR1 SQVTM and CDR2 ANQGSEA. This CDR3 has 13 residues. Trimming left V 6 bases short and J 6 bases short, with 18 bases between. This CDR3 is CSVDVGGAAEQYF. The CDR3 bases are TGCAGCGTGGATGTTGGGGGGGCAGCCGAGCAGTACTTC.

V is TRBV4-3 and J is TRBJ1-1, with 8 bases lining up with TRBD1. The germline CDR1 and CDR2 sequences are LGHNA and YSLEER. With V trimmed by 3 bases and J by 4 bases, 7 bases remained unmatched. The CDR3 spans 15 residues. The CDR3 region has the DNA TGCGCCAGCAGCCACGAGGACAGGGAGGGCACTGAAGCTTTCTTT. Translating gives CASSHEDREGTEAFF.